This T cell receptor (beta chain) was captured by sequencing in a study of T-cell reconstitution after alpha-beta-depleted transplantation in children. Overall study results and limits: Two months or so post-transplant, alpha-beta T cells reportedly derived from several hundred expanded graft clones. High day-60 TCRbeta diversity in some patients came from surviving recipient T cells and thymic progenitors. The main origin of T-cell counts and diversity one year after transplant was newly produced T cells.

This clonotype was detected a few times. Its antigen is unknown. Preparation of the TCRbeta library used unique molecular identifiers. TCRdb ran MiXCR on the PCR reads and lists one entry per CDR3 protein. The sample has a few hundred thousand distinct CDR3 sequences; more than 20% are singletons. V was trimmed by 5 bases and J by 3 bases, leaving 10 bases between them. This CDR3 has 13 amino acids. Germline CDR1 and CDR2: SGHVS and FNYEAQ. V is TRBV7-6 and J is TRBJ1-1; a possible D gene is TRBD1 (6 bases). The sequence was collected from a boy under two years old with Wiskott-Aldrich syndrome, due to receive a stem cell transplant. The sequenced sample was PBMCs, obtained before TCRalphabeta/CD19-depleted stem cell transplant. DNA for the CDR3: TGTGCCAGCAGCCTGGACAGATACACTGAAGCTTTCTTT. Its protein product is CASSLDRYTEAFF. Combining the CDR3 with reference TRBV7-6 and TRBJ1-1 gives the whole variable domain GAGVSQSPRYKVTKRGQDVALRCDPISGHVSLYWYRQALGQGPEFLTYFNYEAQQDKSGLPNDRFSAERPEGSISTLTIQRTEQRDSAMYRCASSLDRYTEAFFGQGTRLTVV.